This T cell receptor (beta chain) derives from a study of persistence of HIV-infected CD4 T cells. This clone was observed a handful of times. Its target is unknown. V lost 3 bases to trimming and J lost 3 bases; unmatched junction nucleotides: 10. The CDR3 loop spans 17 amino acids. CDR1 is KGHDR, CDR2 SFDVKD, per germline. Sequencing used immunoSEQ version 4 in survey mode. Profiling relied on immunoSEQ multiplex PCR, and the TCRdb table lists in-frame clones only, not all of them. The profile shows approximately 45,000 clones, 90% of them singletons. Nonspecific anti-CD3/anti-CD28 bead stimulation represents the broad CD4+ T cell repertoire. CD4+ T cells upregulating both CD40 ligand and CD69 were sorted as responding cells.

The origin of this receptor is an adult woman with HIV who was CMV-seropositive. The input for sequencing was CD4+ T cells sorted from PBMCs after approximately 19-hour stimulation, taken from a patient who received antiretroviral therapy. The chain uses TRBV24-1 and TRBJ2-5; 9 bases align to TRBD1. The CDR3 DNA sequence: TGTGCCACCAGTGATCATCGACAGGGGGTCCAAAAAGAGACCCAGTACTTC. This gives the protein CATSDHRQGVQKETQYF.